These 15 T cell receptor beta chains were all obtained from the same sample, sequenced in a study of T cells in Graves' hyperthyroidism and ophthalmopathy. RNA transcripts were the template for amplifying TCR beta CDR3 regions. TCR CDR3 underwent first-round RT-PCR with the HTBI primer set. TCRdb passed the multiplex PCR reads through MiXCR, listing each CDR3 protein once. The sample lists approximately 720,000 distinct CDR3 sequences; under 20% were seen once. Sequencing input: blood. The receptors stem from a woman in her 50s with Graves' hyperthyroidism that later progressed to Graves' ophthalmopathy.

V is TRBV20-1 and J is TRBJ2-1, with 8 bases fitting TRBD1. The CDR3 runs 18 residues. V lost 4 bases, J lost 3 bases, and 17 bases stayed unmatched. The germline V gene encodes CDR1 DFQATT and CDR2 SNEGSKA (reference sequence). CDR3 region: CSATARTGRQAIYNEQFF. DNA of the CDR3: TGCAGTGCTACCGCCCGGACAGGGCGTCAGGCAATCTACAATGAGCAGTTCTTC.

Of note for this clonotype: This clone may be a read error of a much larger clone one base away. The rearrangement links TRBV7-2 to TRBJ2-1; D is unclear. This CDR3 contains 16 residues. CDR1 and CDR2 (germline): SGHTA, FQGNSA. The CDR3 sequence: CASSLVPASSYNKQFF. The CDR3 coding sequence is TGTGCCAGCAGCTTAGTTCCGGCGAGCTCCTACAATAAGCAGTTCTTC.

A few counts support this clonotype. The rearrangement joins TRBV13 to TRBJ2-3; D is undetermined. Trimming left V 4 bases short and J 1 base short, with 18 bases between. The CDR3 is 17 amino acids. Germline V gene data show CDR1 as PRHDT and CDR2 as FYEKMQ (reference sequence). The DNA for the CDR3 is TGTGCCAGCAGCTCCGCCCGAGGCGGTTTCGGCACAGATACGCAGTATTTT. This gives the protein CASSSARGGFGTDTQYF.

The chain recombines TRBV19 with TRBJ2-3; possible D gene TRBD2, 6 bases. CDR3 size: 14 residues. The germline CDR1 and CDR2 sequences are LNHDA and SQIVND (reference sequence). Trimming removed 6 bases at V and 2 bases at J, with 12 bases between. The chain's CDR3 is CASRAGSYTDTQYF. In DNA, the CDR3 is TGTGCCAGTAGGGCGGGGTCCTACACAGATACGCAGTATTTT.

This clonotype was detected ten times or more. For the CDR3, the DNA is TGTGCCAGCAGCCTCATGCCTGGGACCCAAGAGACCCAGTACTTC. Its protein product is CASSLMPGTQETQYF. The chain is built from TRBV3-1 and TRBJ2-5; perhaps D is TRBD1 or TRBD2 (5 bases each). The CDR3 covers 15 residues. Germline lookup yields CDR1 LGHDT and CDR2 YNNKEL (reference sequence). V dropped 4 bases and J dropped 1 base, with 13 bases sitting between them.

This clonotype was found many times. The chain has TRBV7-8 and TRBJ2-1, with 7 bases lining up with TRBD2. The length of the CDR3 is 16 residues. CDR1 SGHVS and CDR2 FQNEAQ come from the germline V gene. The V segment lost 6 bases and the J segment 7 bases; nucleotides outside the gene matches: 15. The CDR3 DNA reads TGTGCCAGCAGACCCATGGCCGCAAGCGGGGTTAATGAGCAGTTCTTC. Amino acids: CASRPMAASGVNEQFF.

The chain couples TRBV11-2 to TRBJ2-1; TRBD1 aligns across 7 bases. Germline V lookup: CDR1 SGHAT, CDR2 FQNNGV. CDR3 length: 14 amino acids. Losses at the gene ends were 1 base for V and 13 bases for J; bases not matched to a gene: 10. The CDR3 loop reads CASSLGIRGRRQFF. In nucleotides, the CDR3 is TGTGCCAGCAGCTTAGGGATCAGGGGGAGACGACAGTTCTTC.

This clonotype was detected ten times or more. This chain uses TRBV7-9 with TRBJ1-1; the match to TRBD1 covers 7 bases. Germline values: CDR1 SEHNR, CDR2 FQNEAQ (reference sequence). The trim removed 2 bases at V and 2 bases at J, leaving 2 bases unmatched. This CDR3 comprises 14 residues. The CDR3 here is CASSLKGANTEAFF. In nucleotides, the CDR3 is TGTGCCAGCAGCTTAAAGGGGGCAAACACTGAAGCTTTCTTT.

This clonotype showed up many times. The rearrangement uses TRBV19 and TRBJ2-5; 8 nucleotides match TRBD1. Germline V CDR1 and CDR2: LNHDA, SQIVND (reference sequence). The CDR3 runs to 16 residues. The V and J ends lost 4 bases and 4 bases, in that order; junction bases with no gene match: 11. The CDR3 DNA is TGTGCCAGTAGTAGTACCGGGACAGGAGGAGGAGAGACCCAGTACTTC. Protein product: CASSSTGTGGGETQYF. Full variable domain (outside the CDR3, taken from reference TRBV19 and TRBJ2-5): DGGITQSPKYLFRKEGQNVTLSCEQNLNHDAMYWYRQDPGQGLRLIYYSQIVNDFQKGDIAEGYSVSREKKESFPLTVTSAQKNPTAFYLCASSSTGTGGGETQYFGPGTRLLVL.

This clonotype was seen repeatedly, ten times or more. J is TRBJ2-6 and V is TRBV2; 8 positions match TRBD1. The V and J ends lost 3 bases and 0 bases, in that order; junction bases with no gene match: 4. CDR3 length equals 17 residues. The germline V gene has CDR1 SNHLY and CDR2 FYNNEI. The CDR3 bases are TGTGCCAGCAGTGACGAGACAGGGGCCTCTGGGGCCAACGTCCTGACTTTC. The encoded protein is CASSDETGASGANVLTF.

The chain uses TRBV9 and TRBJ2-7; D is possibly TRBD1 (5 bases). This CDR3 contains 14 residues. Trimming removed 2 bases at V and 3 bases at J, with 12 bases between. Germline values: CDR1 SGDLS, CDR2 YYNGEE. DNA for the CDR3: TGTGCCAGCAGCGTGGATCAGGGAATCTACGAGCAGTACTTC. Amino acids: CASSVDQGIYEQYF. The full variable domain, completed using reference TRBV9 and TRBJ2-7, is DSGVTQTPKHLITATGQRVTLRCSPRSGDLSVYWYQQSLDQGLQFLIQYYNGEERAKGNILERFSAQQFPDLHSELNLSSLELGDSALYFCASSVDQGIYEQYFGPGTRLTVT.

This clonotype was counted between two and nine times. The chain uses TRBV11-2 and TRBJ2-7; D possibly uses TRBD1 or TRBD2 (5 bases each). This CDR3 spans 14 amino acids. Trimming pared 6 bases from V and 5 bases from J, leaving 17 bases between. Looked up from germline, CDR1 is SGHAT and CDR2 is FQNNGV. CDR3 in amino acids: CASRAPGRYHEQYF. The CDR3 nucleotides are TGTGCCAGCAGGGCACCGGGGCGTTACCACGAGCAGTACTTC. The full variable domain, with the rest looked up from reference TRBV11-2 and TRBJ2-7, is EAGVAQSPRYKIIEKRQSVAFWCNPISGHATLYWYQQILGQGPKLLIQFQNNGVVDDSQLPKDRFSAERLKGVDSTLKIQPAKLEDSAVYLCASRAPGRYHEQYFGPGTRLTVT.

This clonotype was detected ten times or more. CDR3 loop: CASSLGGLDGELFF. The CDR3 nucleotides read TGTGCCAGCAGCTTAGGTGGACTTGACGGGGAGCTGTTTTTT. The rearrangement uses TRBV11-2 and TRBJ2-2; tentatively, D is TRBD2 (5 bases). From germline, CDR1 is SGHAT and CDR2 FQNNGV. The CDR3 length is 14 residues. Between the trimmed V and J ends, which lost 1 base and 7 bases, there was a span of 10 bases.

This clonotype was seen repeatedly, ten times or more. The gene calls are TRBV20-1 and TRBJ2-1; D gene uncertain. Germline V gene sequence: CDR1 DFQATT, CDR2 SNEGSKA (reference sequence). Between the trimmed V and J ends, which lost 7 bases and 2 bases, there was a span of 15 bases. This CDR3 is 14 amino acids long. The CDR3 bases are TGCAGTGGGGTGACGTCCGGCGCCTACAATGAGCAGTTCTTC. Its translation: CSGVTSGAYNEQFF.

The chain carries TRBV12-3 or TRBV12-4 and TRBJ2-1; 8 bases are a match to TRBD1. The CDR3 runs to 18 residues. After removal of 3 bases from V and 2 bases from J, the junction contained 12 bases not matched to a gene. CDR3 in DNA: TGTGCCAGCAGTTTCGTCTATCTCCGGGACAGGACCTACAATGAGCAGTTCTTC. It is translated as CASSFVYLRDRTYNEQFF.